Listed here is a single T cell receptor beta chain. The length of the CDR3 is 14 residues. Trimming cost V 6 bases and J 4 bases, with 13 bases left between them. The germline V gene has CDR1 MNHEY and CDR2 SMNVEV (reference sequence). These data originate in a study of neoadjuvant anti-PD-1 for oral cavity cancer. About the research overall: Most patients had three to four biweekly doses of 3 mg/kg nivolumab before resection.

Time point indicated: after neoadjuvant nivolumab, at surgical resection. Generated by immunoSEQ multiplex PCR, the TCRdb table keeps only in-frame clones and is missing some. Of 72,000 or so clones in the sample, 86% were seen once. V usage is TRBV27 and J usage is TRBJ2-1; D remains unclear. The receptor was isolated from a person aged 35-80 years with oral cavity squamous cell carcinoma. The starting material was PBMCs, obtained after nivolumab (anti-PD-1) treatment. The CDR3 is CASSPRHLYNEQFF. Here the CDR3 DNA reads TGTGCCAGCAGCCCCCGGCACCTATACAATGAGCAGTTCTTC.